Presented here are 18 T cell receptor beta chains from one specimen sequenced in a study of cytomegalovirus exposure and HLA in healthy donors. 13 Jbeta primers and 60 Vbeta primers were used for the PCR. TCRdb keeps only in-frame clones here, not all; method: immunoSEQ multiplex PCR. Of 200,000 to 250,000 clones in the sample, approximately 87% are singletons; the top ten hold about 1.2%. The sequenced material came from PBMCs. The source is a human donor in good health.

V is TRBV6-6 and J is TRBJ2-3; D might be TRBD1 (5 bases). Germline CDR1 reads MNHNY; CDR2 reads SVGAGI (reference sequence). V was cut by 5 bases and J by 2 bases, with 11 bases left in between. The CDR3 sequence is 14 residues long. The CDR3 bases are TGTGCCAGCAGTAATCGACAGATCACAGATACGCAGTATTTT. It translates to CASSNRQITDTQYF.

The V call is TRBV7-3, the J call TRBJ2-7, with TRBD2 identical over 13 bases. The CDR3 sequence is 15 residues long. The trim removed 4 bases at V and 3 bases at J, leaving 3 bases unmatched. Germline V lookup: CDR1 SGHTA, CDR2 FQGTGA. CDR3 DNA: TGTGCCAGCAGCTCCCGGACTAGCGGGAGCTACGAGCAGTACTTC. Its protein is CASSSRTSGSYEQYF. Using reference TRBV7-3 and TRBJ2-7 for the parts outside the CDR3, the full variable domain is GAGVSQTPSNKVTEKGKYVELRCDPISGHTALYWYRQSLGQGPEFLIYFQGTGAADDSGLPNDRFFAVRPEGSVSTLKIQRTERGDSAVYLCASSSRTSGSYEQYFGPGTRLTVT.

The chain carries TRBV2 and TRBJ2-5, with 14 bases fitting TRBD2. The J call may be faulty, since TRBJ2-7 better matches the DNA end. CDR1 and CDR2 (germline): SNHLY, FYNNEI. This CDR3 has 16 residues. CDR3 nucleotide sequence: TGTGCCAGCAGTGAAAAATTAGGACTAGCGGGAGGCGAGCAGTACTTC. This gives the protein CASSEKLGLAGGEQYF.

This chain uses TRBV5-1 with TRBJ1-1; no clear D. The germline V and J ends were trimmed by 3 bases and 3 bases, with 15 bases remaining between them. The germline V gene has CDR1 SGHRS and CDR2 YFSETQ. The CDR3 runs to 15 residues. The CDR3 DNA sequence: TGCGCCAGCAGCTGGAGGCCGGGCGGGGACACTGAAGCTTTCTTT. Translating it yields CASSWRPGGDTEAFF.

The J gene is TRBJ1-1, the V gene TRBV7-2; 11 bases are shared with TRBD1. Per germline, CDR1 SGHTA and CDR2 FQGNSA. The CDR3 has 18 residues. Trimming removed 5 bases from V and 2 bases from J; junction bases left unmatched: 13. The CDR3 here is CASSPSGRDRGTNTEAFF. Here the CDR3 DNA reads TGTGCCAGCAGCCCGAGCGGGAGGGACAGGGGGACTAACACTGAAGCTTTCTTT.

V usage is TRBV6-5 and J usage is TRBJ2-7; 9 bases are shared with TRBD2. Germline loops: CDR1 MNHEY, CDR2 SVGAGI. Trimming took 2 bases from V and 4 from J; bases not matched to a gene: 6. This CDR3 comprises 15 residues. The CDR3 nucleotides read TGTGCCAGCAGTTACGGGGCGGGAGGGTCTTACGAGCAGTACTTC. Encoded protein: CASSYGAGGSYEQYF.

This chain uses TRBV15 with TRBJ2-3; TRBD1 agrees at 10 bases. V was pared by 4 bases and J by 6 bases, with 13 bases of the junction left unmatched. Germline CDR1 is LNHNV and CDR2 is YYDKDF (reference sequence). This CDR3 has 17 residues. This CDR3 reads CATSKAGTGVRWDTQYF. In nucleotides, the CDR3 is TGTGCCACCAGCAAAGCCGGGACAGGGGTACGGTGGGATACGCAGTATTTT.

The chain links TRBV29-1 to TRBJ1-2, with 9 bases lining up with TRBD1. V gave up 2 bases and J gave up 0 bases; unmatched junction bases: 4. CDR1 is SQVTM, CDR2 ANQGSEA, per germline. The CDR3 extends over 15 amino acids. CDR3 in amino acids: CSVERRDRANYGYTF. The CDR3 DNA reads TGCAGCGTTGAACGGAGGGACAGGGCTAACTATGGCTACACCTTC.

This chain uses TRBV7-6 with TRBJ2-4; D is perhaps TRBD2 (5 bases). V lost 6 bases and J 0 bases, leaving 21 bases between the germline ends. This CDR3 is 18 amino acids long. In germline, CDR1 is SGHVS, CDR2 FNYEAQ. The CDR3 reads CASSIRAVSNGAKNIQYF. CDR3 bases: TGTGCCAGCAGTATACGAGCGGTTTCAAACGGAGCCAAAAACATTCAGTACTTC.

In this sample, this clone turned up once. The V call is TRBV4-1, the J call TRBJ2-5, with 8 bases fitting TRBD1. Per the germline V gene, CDR1 is MGHRA and CDR2 is YSYEKL. This CDR3 contains 15 residues. With V trimmed by 4 bases and J by 1 base, 5 bases remained unmatched. The CDR3 bases are TGCGCCAGCAGCCCATCCGGGACAGGCCAAGAGACCCAGTACTTC. This codes for CASSPSGTGQETQYF.

The chain has TRBV27 and TRBJ2-5, with TRBD2 matching over 10 bases. V lost 2 bases, J lost 4 bases, and 4 bases stayed unmatched. From germline, CDR1 is MNHEY and CDR2 SMNVEV (reference sequence). This CDR3 is 15 amino acids long. CDR3: CASSLLAGVAETQYF. The CDR3, as DNA: TGTGCCAGCAGTTTACTAGCGGGAGTGGCAGAGACCCAGTACTTC.

The genes are TRBV19 and TRBJ2-7, with 9 bases identical to TRBD1. Germline CDR1 and CDR2: LNHDA and SQIVND (reference sequence). This CDR3 is 17 amino acids long. The V segment lost 6 bases and the J segment 2 bases; nucleotides outside the gene matches: 14. The CDR3 DNA reads TGTGCCAGTAGCCAGTGGGGGGGGACAGGGATCCCCTACGAGCAGTACTTC. Amino acids: CASSQWGGTGIPYEQYF.

The rearrangement joins TRBV5-5 to TRBJ2-1; 12 bases agree with TRBD2. The germline gives CDR1 SGHKS, CDR2 YYEKEE (reference sequence). With V trimmed by 4 bases and J by 5 bases, 4 bases remained unmatched. The CDR3 has 15 amino acids. This CDR3 reads CASSRWTSGNNEQFF. The CDR3 DNA sequence: TGTGCCAGCAGCCGATGGACTAGCGGGAACAATGAGCAGTTCTTC.

This chain joins TRBV30 and TRBJ1-1, with D uncertain. The CDR3 is 13 amino acids. Germline V gene sequence: CDR1 GTSNPN, CDR2 SVGIG (reference sequence). Trimming pared 3 bases from V and 3 bases from J, leaving 11 bases between. The CDR3 region is CAWSRNRDTEAFF. The CDR3 nucleotides read TGTGCCTGGAGCCGAAACCGGGACACTGAAGCTTTCTTT. The variable domain in full, completed from reference TRBV30 and TRBJ1-1, reads SQTIHQWPATLVQPVGSPLSLECTVEGTSNPNLYWYRQAAGRGLQLLFYSVGIGQISSEVPQNLSASRPQDRQFILSSKKLLLSDSGFYLCAWSRNRDTEAFFGQGTRLTVV.

As concerns this clone: The sample contains more than one DNA sequence encoding this CDR3. The rearrangement links TRBV4-3 to TRBJ1-1, with D possibly being TRBD1 (5 bases). Germline CDR1 LGHNA, CDR2 YSLEER. The CDR3 contains 15 residues. V shed 8 bases and J shed 7 bases, with 23 bases lying between them. CDR3 nucleotide sequence: TGCGCCAGCTCTAGAGAAGGGCAGGGAGCGGGTGAAGCTTTCTTT. Its translation is CASSREGQGAGEAFF.

This chain connects TRBV19 to TRBJ1-5, with 7 bases fitting TRBD1. CDR1 is LNHDA and CDR2 is SQIVND in the germline V gene (reference sequence). This CDR3 spans 15 amino acids. J was trimmed by 4 bases and V by 7 bases; bases with no gene match: 10. The CDR3 protein is CASTIHSGGNQPQHF. The CDR3 region has the DNA TGTGCCAGTACCATACACTCAGGGGGAAATCAGCCCCAGCATTTT.

V usage is TRBV19 and J usage is TRBJ1-1; D might be TRBD1 (5 bases). V lost 6 bases and J 1 base, leaving 18 bases between the germline ends. The V gene's germline CDR1 is LNHDA and CDR2 SQIVND (reference sequence). The CDR3 has 16 amino acids. The CDR3 region is CASRLPGTSPNTEAFF. The DNA for the CDR3 is TGTGCCAGTAGACTCCCCGGGACTAGCCCGAACACTGAAGCTTTCTTT.

The rearrangement uses TRBV11-2 and TRBJ2-7; D may be TRBD1 (5 bases). CDR1 is SGHAT, CDR2 FQNNGV, per germline. The CDR3 consists of 12 residues. The V gene lost 1 base and the J gene lost 5 bases, with 6 bases spanning the gap. The CDR3 here is CASSLGGHEQYF. CDR3 in DNA: TGTGCCAGCAGCTTAGGGGGCCACGAGCAGTACTTC.